This TCR beta chain is from a study of blood T cell repertoires in COVID-19 (dated by TCRdb to the early 2020s). With regard to the full study: Collaborator samples came from the United States, Italy and Spain and covered acute and convalescent phases of COVID-19. The prospective study material was composed of cDNA or gDNA derived from T cells, B-cell-depleted T cells, or PBMCs. The sample metadata nearly always contained a de-identified subject ID, COVID-19 status, age in years and sex. Deeply sampled blood TCRbeta repertoires from subjects exposed to, actively infected with, or recovered from COVID-19 were included in the dataset. Samples came from the ongoing ImmuneRACE study (first 160 participants) plus 1,254 subjects from 6 global collaborators. Where available, HLA class I and class II types were obtained from metadata supplied by the sample provider rather than from assay-based typing. The repertoires were released in a freely available public database meant as a resource for research on the immune response to SARS-CoV-2. What the authors observed across the whole study: The amount of clinical and demographic metadata varied by source and participant and was provided uncurated.

Collaborating institutions collected whole blood in K2EDTA tubes following their own protocols. For TCRbeta analysis, collaborators shipped samples in one of three forms: frozen whole blood, isolated PBMCs, or DNA extracted from either of those sample types. At the junction V is shortened by 3 bases and J by 1 base, with 12 bases in between. The CDR3, from cysteine to phenylalanine, totals 14 residues. Kept here is only the CDR3 DNA, which spans 42 bases and is read in frame from base 1. Per the germline V gene (reference sequence), GTSNPN is the CDR1 and SVGIG is the CDR2. This clone has more than one count but fewer than ten. Its target antigen remains unknown. It has no much larger one-base neighbor in the sample; base qualities were not kept. TCRbeta CDR3 regions were amplified from genomic DNA using the immunoSEQ Assay, a bias-controlled multiplex PCR. The authors' analysis ran thus. Within the assay, amplification of reference gene primers was used to estimate how many nucleated cells each sample contained. Sequence reads were collapsed and filtered to measure the absolute abundance of every unique TCRbeta CDR3 rearrangement. For each sample, productive Simpson clonality was calculated by taking the square root of Simpson's diversity index across productive rearrangements. Entries here come from immuneACCESS through TCRdb and include only in-frame sequences with V and J called. Some clones fail to appear in such tables; in the studies checked, an unresolved V gene covers under half of the shortfall, and the cause of the remainder is unknown. V and J calls and clone size are those listed in that table; D and trimming were worked out from the DNA. The sample records 130,000 or so clones, about 83% of which are singletons. The ten largest clones take up about 2% of the sample.

The sequence derives from a woman in her forties or fifties with acute or convalescent COVID-19. The sample consisted of peripheral blood. The chain links TRBV30 with TRBJ1-2, and possibly TRBD1, on 6 matching bases. The CDR3 corresponds to CAWRFIRGNYGYTF. The nucleotide sequence reads as follows: TGTGCCTGGAGGTTTATCAGGGGTAACTATGGCTACACCTTC. Beyond the CDR3, the reference TRBV30 and TRBJ1-2 genes provide the residues; the full variable domain reads: SQTIHQWPATLVQPVGSPLSLECTVEGTSNPNLYWYRQAAGRGLQLLFYSVGIGQISSEVPQNLSASRPQDRQFILSSKKLLLSDSGFYLCAWRFIRGNYGYTFGSGTRLTVV.